This T cell receptor (beta chain) was observed in a study of blood T cell repertoires in COVID-19. Overall study: PBMCs, B-cell-depleted T cells, or T cells provided the cDNA or gDNA that made up the material.

V lost 0 bases and J lost 4; bases outside the gene matches: 4. The germline V gene encodes CDR1 SGHRS and CDR2 YFSETQ. This CDR3 is 15 amino acids long. Clones were sequenced by immunoSEQ multiplex PCR, and TCRdb holds only the in-frame ones, with some missing. Here the sample spans around 250,000 clones, about 85% being singletons. Each participant's cohort was designated according to participant-reported clinical history. Sequenced input: PBMCs or T cells enriched from blood (not recorded which). J is TRBJ1-5 and V is TRBV5-1, with 7 bases matching TRBD1. The source of this sequence is a woman in her forties or fifties who had been exposed to COVID-19. This CDR3 reads CASSLAGTDNQPQHF. In DNA, the CDR3 is TGCGCCAGCAGCTTGGCCGGGACAGATAATCAGCCCCAGCATTTT.